One and the same sample provided the 28 T cell receptor beta chains below, sequenced in a study of blood T cell repertoires in COVID-19. Sequencing was performed with immunoSEQ multiplex PCR; in TCRdb, only in-frame clones are kept and a portion is missing. This repertoire shows fewer than 250,000 clones, 70% to 90% found once; its top ten account for 10% to 13%. Sample: PBMCs or T cells enriched from blood (not recorded which). The receptor source for this set is a man aged 25 to 40 who had recovered from COVID-19.

This clone was observed a few times. The chain links TRBV19 to TRBJ1-5; TRBD1 matches at 9 bases. The junction had 5 bases not matched to a gene; V was cut back by 8 bases and J by 0 bases. The CDR3 has 15 residues. The germline CDR1 and CDR2 sequences are LNHDA and SQIVND (reference sequence). CDR3 in DNA: TGTGCCAGTCGGGACAGGGATCGTAGCAATCAGCCCCAGCATTTT. Encoded protein: CASRDRDRSNQPQHF.

V gene TRBV11-2 combines with J gene TRBJ1-6; TRBD1 is a possible D gene (6 bases). The germline V gene has CDR1 SGHAT and CDR2 FQNNGV. The CDR3 length is 15 residues. Trimming stripped 5 bases from V and 4 bases from J, with 12 bases between. CDR3 DNA: TGTGCCAGCAGCACCCGGGACACTTATAATTCACCCCTCCACTTT. It specifies CASSTRDTYNSPLHF.

The V and J genes are TRBV28 and TRBJ2-6, with 7 bases fitting TRBD1. Germline CDR1 reads MDHEN; CDR2 reads SYDVKM. This CDR3 is built from 15 residues. V lost 7 bases to trimming and J lost 3 bases; unmatched junction nucleotides: 6. The chain's CDR3 is CASKATGSGANVLTF. DNA for the CDR3: TGTGCCAGCAAGGCGACAGGGAGTGGGGCCAACGTCCTGACTTTC.

This chain uses TRBV18 with TRBJ2-2; TRBD2 is a possible D gene (7 bases). CDR1 and CDR2 from the germline V gene are KGHSH and LQKENI. Trimming shortened V by 3 bases and J by 4 bases, and 15 bases separated the two germline ends. CDR3 size: 16 residues. This CDR3 reads CASSPLGGQGTGELFF. The CDR3 DNA is TGTGCCAGCTCACCCCTCGGGGGGCAGGGCACCGGGGAGCTGTTTTTT.

The V gene is TRBV15, the J gene TRBJ1-3; D unclear. Trimming shortened V by 0 bases and J by 0 bases, and 9 bases separated the two germline ends. This CDR3 has 16 amino acids. The germline V gene has CDR1 LNHNV and CDR2 YYDKDF (reference sequence). In nucleotides, the CDR3 is TGTGCCACCAGCAGAGATTTGCCAGTCTCTGGAAACACCATATATTTT. Amino acids: CATSRDLPVSGNTIYF.

There are a few counts of this clone. The chain is built from TRBV7-2 and TRBJ1-5, with D tentatively TRBD1 (6 bases). Germline CDR1 is SGHTA and CDR2 is FQGNSA. Deletions cut 4 bases from V and 0 bases from J, with 19 bases between. The CDR3 spans 18 residues. CDR3 DNA: TGTGCCAGCAGCTCGCCGGTCGGGGGGCGCGGTAGCAATCAGCCCCAGCATTTT. Translated, it gives CASSSPVGGRGSNQPQHF.

The rearrangement links TRBV5-1 to TRBJ2-1; a weak D match, TRBD2 (6 bases). Germline loops: CDR1 SGHRS, CDR2 YFSETQ. The CDR3 has 14 residues. V was shortened by 4 bases and J by 1 base, with 9 bases between the two germline ends. The CDR3 DNA follows: TGCGCCAGCAGCCGCGGAGGGTCCTACAATGAGCAGTTCTTC. It translates to CASSRGGSYNEQFF.

The rearrangement links TRBV19 to TRBJ1-1, with D unclear. The V and J ends lost 7 bases and 4 bases respectively, with 10 bases between them. Germline V gives CDR1 LNHDA, CDR2 SQIVND (reference sequence). The CDR3 extends over 12 amino acids. DNA for the CDR3: TGTGCCAGTACGAGGGATAGCACTGAAGCTTTCTTT. This translates into CASTRDSTEAFF.

The chain employs TRBV9 and TRBJ2-7; TRBD2 matches at 8 bases. The CDR3 is made up of 15 amino acids. From germline, CDR1 is SGDLS and CDR2 YYNGEE. The V segment lost 4 bases and the J segment 3 bases; nucleotides outside the gene matches: 9. The CDR3 coding sequence is TGTGCCAGCAGCTCCCAACGGGGGGGGATCTACGAGCAGTACTTC. The encoded protein is CASSSQRGGIYEQYF.

The chain joins TRBV7-9 to TRBJ1-4, with D perhaps matching TRBD1 (6 bases). The V end was cut by 5 bases, the J end by 8 bases, with 15 bases between. Germline CDR1 is SEHNR and CDR2 is FQNEAQ (reference sequence). There are 14 residues in the CDR3. The CDR3 loop reads CASSPTGWGEKLFF. The CDR3 coding sequence is TGTGCCAGCAGCCCCACAGGGTGGGGCGAAAAACTGTTTTTT.

This chain links TRBV7-3 with TRBJ2-1, with 7 positions matching TRBD2. J was trimmed by 0 bases and V by 5 bases; bases with no gene match: 10. Germline CDR1 SGHTA, CDR2 FQGTGA. The CDR3 totals 17 residues. In DNA, the CDR3 is TGTGCCAGCAGCGTTCAAGGGCGGGGGAGCTCCTACAATGAGCAGTTCTTC. Residues: CASSVQGRGSSYNEQFF.

In DNA form, the CDR3 reads TGTGCCAGCAGCCCGGGGGGGCGACTTACAGATACGCAGTATTTT. Translation: CASSPGGRLTDTQYF. This chain links TRBV5-4 with TRBJ2-3; TRBD2 matches 8 bases. The CDR3 sequence is 15 residues long. J lost 3 bases, V lost 4 bases, and 7 bases had no gene match. CDR1 is SGHNT, CDR2 YYREEE, per germline (reference sequence).

A few counts support this clone. The same CDR3 is also encoded by other DNA sequences in this sample. The chain recombines TRBV5-6 with TRBJ1-1; D perhaps matches TRBD1 (5 bases). CDR1 is SGHDT, CDR2 YYEEEE, per germline. The CDR3 spans 15 residues. V dropped 0 bases and J dropped 1 base, with 10 bases sitting between them. The CDR3 here is CASSLERGRNTEAFF. CDR3 nucleotide sequence: TGTGCCAGCAGCTTGGAGCGGGGGAGGAACACTGAAGCTTTCTTT.

This rearrangement joins TRBV30 to TRBJ2-1, with 11 bases that match TRBD2. V dropped 5 bases and J dropped 10; count of bases not matched to a gene: 13. Germline lookup yields CDR1 GTSNPN and CDR2 SVGIG (reference sequence). The CDR3 runs to 15 residues. DNA of the CDR3: TGTGCCTGGTCTGTAATAGCGGGAGGGGGCGCGGAGCAGTTCTTC. This sequence encodes CAWSVIAGGGAEQFF.

This clone was seen more than once but under ten times. The chain recombines TRBV4-2 with TRBJ2-3, with D tentatively TRBD1 (6 bases). The V gene's germline CDR1 is LGHNA and CDR2 YNFKEQ. CDR3 length: 16 amino acids. Trimming removed 0 bases from V and 2 bases from J, with 12 bases in between. This chain's CDR3 is CASSQDGQTFTDTQYF. In nucleotides, the CDR3 is TGTGCCAGCAGCCAAGACGGACAGACTTTCACAGATACGCAGTATTTT.

The chain uses TRBV30 and TRBJ1-1; D gene uncertain. The CDR3 has 11 residues. Trimming removed 4 bases from V and 9 bases from J, with 12 bases in between. CDR1 GTSNPN and CDR2 SVGIG come from the germline V gene (reference sequence). The CDR3 here is CAWMIGVKAFF. In DNA, the CDR3 is TGTGCCTGGATGATCGGTGTGAAAGCTTTCTTT. The full variable domain, rest sourced from reference TRBV30 and TRBJ1-1, is SQTIHQWPATLVQPVGSPLSLECTVEGTSNPNLYWYRQAAGRGLQLLFYSVGIGQISSEVPQNLSASRPQDRQFILSSKKLLLSDSGFYLCAWMIGVKAFFGQGTRLTVV.

As for this clone: The junction departs from germline at one end; a sequencing error may be responsible. This rearrangement joins TRBV19 to TRBJ1-1; D is possibly TRBD1 (5 bases). Per germline, CDR1 LNHDA and CDR2 SQIVND (reference sequence). This CDR3 contains 13 residues. The CDR3: CASHRWGGTEAFF. The CDR3 nucleotides read TGTGCCAGCCACAGGTGGGGGGGTACTGAGGCTTTCTTT.

The gene calls are TRBV7-3 and TRBJ2-5; possibly TRBD2 for D (6 bases). The germline gives CDR1 SGHTA, CDR2 FQGTGA. The CDR3 runs to 13 residues. V dropped 4 bases and J dropped 8 bases, with 14 bases sitting between them. CDR3 bases: TGTGCCAGCAGCTCCTCGGGGCGGGACACCCAGTACTTC. It yields the protein CASSSSGRDTQYF.

The chain is built from TRBV28 and TRBJ1-1; a possible D gene is TRBD1 (6 bases). CDR3 length: 13 residues. V was shortened by 6 bases and J by 6 bases, with 14 bases between the two germline ends. Per germline, CDR1 MDHEN and CDR2 SYDVKM. The CDR3 nucleotides read TGTGCCAGCAGGTACGGTGGGGGCTCTGAAGCTTTCTTT. It specifies CASRYGGGSEAFF. Together with reference TRBV28 and TRBJ1-1, the CDR3 gives the full variable domain: DVKVTQSSRYLVKRTGEKVFLECVQDMDHENMFWYRQDPGLGLRLIYFSYDVKMKEKGDIPEGYSVSREKKERFSLILESASTNQTSMYLCASRYGGGSEAFFGQGTRLTVV.

The chain recombines TRBV5-1 with TRBJ1-1, with 7 bases matching TRBD1. With V trimmed by 4 bases and J by 4 bases, 4 bases remained unmatched. This CDR3 comprises 13 residues. Germline V gene data show CDR1 as SGHRS and CDR2 as YFSETQ. Here the CDR3 reads CASSGGTATEAFF. CDR3 DNA: TGCGCCAGCAGCGGCGGGACAGCCACTGAAGCTTTCTTT. Looking up the rest from reference TRBV5-1 and TRBJ1-1 gives the full variable domain: KAGVTQTPRYLIKTRGQQVTLSCSPISGHRSVSWYQQTPGQGLQFLFEYFSETQRNKGNFPGRFSGRQFSNSRSEMNVSTLELGDSALYLCASSGGTATEAFFGQGTRLTVV.

This chain joins TRBV4-2 and TRBJ1-3; a weak D match, TRBD1 (5 bases). The germline V gene has CDR1 LGHNA and CDR2 YNFKEQ. This CDR3 spans 18 amino acids. V lost 1 base and J 1 base, leaving 17 bases between the germline ends. DNA for the CDR3: TGTGCCAGCAGCCAAGGGAGTGTCGGAGGGGTATCTGGAAACACCATATATTTT. This sequence encodes CASSQGSVGGVSGNTIYF.

V gene TRBV29-1 combines with J gene TRBJ2-5; 14 bases are a match to TRBD2. The junction had 15 bases not matched to a gene; V was cut back by 2 bases and J by 1 base. The CDR3 consists of 20 residues. CDR1 and CDR2 (germline): SQVTM, ANQGSEA. The CDR3 here is CSVEQTTGTSGGVLQETQYF. CDR3 nucleotides: TGCAGCGTTGAACAAACAACCGGGACTAGCGGGGGAGTCCTCCAAGAGACCCAGTACTTC.

This chain uses TRBV24-1 with TRBJ2-2; D unresolved. The CDR3 has 15 amino acids. Per germline, CDR1 KGHDR and CDR2 SFDVKD. Trimming took off 2 bases at V and 2 bases at J, with 8 bases between the two ends. The CDR3 DNA is TGTGCCACCAGTGATTCGGTCCTAAACACCGGGGAGCTGTTTTTT. Translated: CATSDSVLNTGELFF.

The chain uses TRBV11-2 and TRBJ2-7; 7 bases match TRBD1. This CDR3 contains 15 residues. Germline CDR1 SGHAT, CDR2 FQNNGV. Trimming at V came to 3 bases and at J to 4 bases, leaving 9 bases not matched to a gene. This CDR3 reads CASSLFAGGLYEQYF. The CDR3 bases are TGTGCCAGCAGCTTGTTCGCAGGGGGTCTTTACGAGCAGTACTTC.

This chain links TRBV2 with TRBJ1-5; possible D gene TRBD1, 5 bases. Trimming cost V 8 bases and J 10 bases, with 15 bases left between them. Germline V lookup: CDR1 SNHLY, CDR2 FYNNEI. This CDR3 contains 12 residues. CDR3 in DNA: TGTGCCAGCGGCCAGGGAGGGCGCCCCCAGCATTTT. Residues: CASGQGGRPQHF.

This clone was seen a single time. Additional DNA sequences in this sample encode the identical CDR3. This chain connects TRBV29-1 to TRBJ2-3; D unresolved. Trimming shortened V by 2 bases and J by 6 bases, and 9 bases separated the two germline ends. CDR3 length equals 12 residues. Per the germline V gene, CDR1 is SQVTM and CDR2 is ANQGSEA. The CDR3 sequence is CSVERQADTQYF. The CDR3 DNA sequence: TGCAGCGTTGAAAGGCAGGCGGATACGCAGTATTTT.

The chain uses TRBV7-7 and TRBJ2-3, with D hard to call. The CDR3 extends over 15 amino acids. V was pared by 5 bases and J by 1 base, with 13 bases between. Germline CDR1 is SSHAT and CDR2 is FNYEAQ (reference sequence). The CDR3 loop is CASSQGGSGTDTQYF. The CDR3 DNA sequence: TGTGCCAGCAGCCAAGGCGGAAGCGGCACAGATACGCAGTATTTT.

V is TRBV28 and J is TRBJ1-2; a possible D gene is TRBD1 (5 bases). Germline CDR1 and CDR2: MDHEN and SYDVKM. This CDR3 has 12 residues. Trimming shortened V by 7 bases and J by 2 bases, and 8 bases separated the two germline ends. This chain's CDR3 is CASTDKNYGYTF. In DNA form, the CDR3 reads TGTGCCAGCACGGACAAGAACTATGGCTACACCTTC.